The source of this T cell receptor beta chain is a study of T cells expressing NK-cell markers. Overall study findings and caveats: CD8+ T cells in roughly six donors included dominant NKG2C+ clonotypes at roughly 1.0-7.5%.

On this clonotype itself: Its antigen is undetermined.

TCRdb re-called the 5' RACE reads, yielding one record per CDR3 amino acid sequence without DNA. This repertoire includes hundreds of thousands of distinct CDR3 sequences. Sequenced sample: blood T cells: a sorted CD56 or NKG2C T cell subset, CD4+ or CD8+ T cells, or bulk PBMC T cells (not recorded which). The sequence came from a woman aged 18-70 years in good health.

CDR3 residues: CASMTSSNTGELFF. The genes are TRBV5-1 and TRBJ2-2; the TCRdb call, TRBD2, lacks DNA for checking. The germline V gene encodes CDR1 SGHRS and CDR2 YFSETQ. The CDR3 is 14 amino acids.